Below are 13 T cell receptor beta chains sequenced from a single sample in a study of cytomegalovirus exposure and HLA in healthy donors. The PCR contained 60 Vbeta and 13 Jbeta primers. Assay used: immunoSEQ multiplex PCR; TCRdb lists only in-frame clones, some missing. The sample records 80,000 or so clones, around 70% being singletons. Sequenced: PBMCs. The receptors originated from a woman aged 40 to 50 in good health and CMV-seropositive.

This clone was seen only a few times. V and J are TRBV7-9 and TRBJ2-1, with D maybe TRBD1 (5 bases). Per the germline V gene, CDR1 is SEHNR and CDR2 is FQNEAQ (reference sequence). This CDR3 is 15 amino acids long. Trimming took off 2 bases at V and 2 bases at J, with 10 bases between the two ends. In nucleotides, the CDR3 is TGTGCCAGCAGCTTACAGCAGGGTACCTACAATGAGCAGTTCTTC. Translation gives CASSLQQGTYNEQFF. Full variable domain (rest looked up from reference TRBV7-9 and TRBJ2-1): DTGVSQNPRHKITKRGQNVTFRCDPISEHNRLYWYRQTLGQGPEFLTYFQNEAQLEKSRLLSDRFSAERPKGSFSTLEIQRTEQGDSAMYLCASSLQQGTYNEQFFGPGTRLTVL.

This clone was detected only once. Written as DNA, the CDR3 is TGCGCCAGCAGCTCGGGACAGGCCTATGGCTACACCTTC. As protein: CASSSGQAYGYTF. The chain employs TRBV5-1 and TRBJ1-2; TRBD1 aligns across 8 bases. V dropped 3 bases and J dropped 4; count of bases not matched to a gene: 2. The CDR3 length is 13 residues. CDR1 is SGHRS, CDR2 YFSETQ, per germline.

A few counts support this clone. The chain uses TRBV19 and TRBJ2-2; unclear D gene. Trimming shortened V by 0 bases and J by 3 bases, and 5 bases separated the two germline ends. Germline CDR1 is LNHDA and CDR2 is SQIVND (reference sequence). The CDR3 totals 14 residues. Here the CDR3 DNA reads TGTGCCAGTAGTATAGACGGGTACACCGGGGAGCTGTTTTTT. Protein sequence: CASSIDGYTGELFF.

This chain links TRBV5-3 with TRBJ2-7; unclear D gene. TRBV5-3 is recorded as an ORF, its role being uncertain. The V end lost 4 bases, the J end lost 3 bases, and 17 bases lay between the germline ends. This CDR3 is 15 amino acids long. Written as DNA, the CDR3 is TGTGCCAGAAGCACCTGCGGTGGCGTTTGCTACGAGCAGTACTTC. Protein product: CARSTCGGVCYEQYF.

Comment on this clone: Other DNA sequences in this sample translate to the same CDR3. This chain uses TRBV19 with TRBJ1-5; D unresolved. Germline CDR1 is LNHDA and CDR2 is SQIVND (reference sequence). The CDR3 loop spans 13 amino acids. Trimming took 6 bases from V and 0 from J, leaving 6 bases between them. The CDR3 is CASRRDSNQPQHF. In nucleotides, the CDR3 is TGTGCCAGTAGAAGAGATAGCAATCAGCCCCAGCATTTT.

V usage is TRBV10-3 and J usage is TRBJ2-7; 9 nucleotides line up with TRBD1. Trimming took 6 bases from V and 4 from J; bases not matched to a gene: 4. CDR1 and CDR2 from the germline V gene are ENHRY and SYGVKD. The CDR3 has 13 residues. This CDR3 reads CAIRGTGRYEQYF. CDR3 nucleotides: TGTGCCATCAGGGGGACAGGGAGATACGAGCAGTACTTC.

The rearrangement links TRBV11-2 to TRBJ2-5; D gene unclear. Germline V gene lookup returns CDR1 SGHAT and CDR2 FQNNGV. Trimming cost V 5 bases and J 1 base, with 8 bases left between them. This CDR3 contains 13 residues. The CDR3 nucleotides read TGTGCCAGCAGCCGCGGAACCCAAGAGACCCAGTACTTC. Protein sequence: CASSRGTQETQYF.

This clone has a single count. The gene calls are TRBV18 and TRBJ1-1; TRBD1 agrees at 8 bases. The CDR3 is made up of 14 amino acids. Germline V CDR1 and CDR2: KGHSH, LQKENI. With 3 bases clipped from V and 0 bases from J, the junction kept 0 bases outside the gene matches. The CDR3 DNA sequence: TGTGCCAGCTCACCGGGACAGGTGAACACTGAAGCTTTCTTT. This encodes CASSPGQVNTEAFF.

The chain links TRBV28 to TRBJ1-4; D possibly corresponds to TRBD1 (6 bases). This CDR3 region has 15 residues. Looked up from germline, CDR1 is MDHEN and CDR2 is SYDVKM. V lost 3 bases and J 5 bases, leaving 13 bases between the germline ends. The CDR3 sequence is CASSFWGRENEKLFF. DNA of the CDR3: TGTGCCAGCAGTTTCTGGGGGCGCGAGAATGAAAAACTGTTTTTT.

The chain recombines TRBV30 with TRBJ2-4, with 7 bases matching TRBD1. The J segment lost 6 bases and the V segment lost 5 bases, leaving 7 bases of the junction unmatched. CDR3 length: 13 amino acids. Germline CDR1 and CDR2: GTSNPN and SVGIG (reference sequence). CDR3 region: CAWSRRDRNIQYF. Here the CDR3 DNA reads TGTGCCTGGTCTCGAAGGGACAGAAACATTCAGTACTTC.

V is TRBV1 and J is TRBJ1-2; TRBD1, as called in the table, went unchecked against the DNA. TRBV1 is deemed a pseudogene. This CDR3 has 16 amino acids. In nucleotides, the CDR3 is TGCACCAGCAGCCCCCGGGACAGGGGGCTTGGCTATGGCTACACCTTC. Its translation: CTSSPRDRGLGYGYTF.

Only one count was recorded for this clone. CDR3: CASSLMGTGTYNEQFF. CDR3 nucleotide sequence: TGTGCCAGCAGTTTAATGGGCACAGGGACCTACAATGAGCAGTTCTTC. The chain recombines TRBV27 with TRBJ2-1; the D gene is possibly TRBD1 (6 bases). The V end lost 2 bases, the J end lost 2 bases, and 13 bases lay between the germline ends. Germline CDR1 is MNHEY and CDR2 is SMNVEV (reference sequence). The CDR3 covers 16 residues.

V is TRBV5-1 and J is TRBJ1-2; perhaps TRBD1 as D (5 bases). Germline CDR1 reads SGHRS; CDR2 reads YFSETQ. This CDR3 spans 13 amino acids. Trimming removed 5 bases from V and 6 bases from J, with 14 bases in between. The CDR3 DNA is TGCGCCAGCAGTGGGGCAGGCCGCGATGGCTACACCTTC. Encoded protein: CASSGAGRDGYTF.